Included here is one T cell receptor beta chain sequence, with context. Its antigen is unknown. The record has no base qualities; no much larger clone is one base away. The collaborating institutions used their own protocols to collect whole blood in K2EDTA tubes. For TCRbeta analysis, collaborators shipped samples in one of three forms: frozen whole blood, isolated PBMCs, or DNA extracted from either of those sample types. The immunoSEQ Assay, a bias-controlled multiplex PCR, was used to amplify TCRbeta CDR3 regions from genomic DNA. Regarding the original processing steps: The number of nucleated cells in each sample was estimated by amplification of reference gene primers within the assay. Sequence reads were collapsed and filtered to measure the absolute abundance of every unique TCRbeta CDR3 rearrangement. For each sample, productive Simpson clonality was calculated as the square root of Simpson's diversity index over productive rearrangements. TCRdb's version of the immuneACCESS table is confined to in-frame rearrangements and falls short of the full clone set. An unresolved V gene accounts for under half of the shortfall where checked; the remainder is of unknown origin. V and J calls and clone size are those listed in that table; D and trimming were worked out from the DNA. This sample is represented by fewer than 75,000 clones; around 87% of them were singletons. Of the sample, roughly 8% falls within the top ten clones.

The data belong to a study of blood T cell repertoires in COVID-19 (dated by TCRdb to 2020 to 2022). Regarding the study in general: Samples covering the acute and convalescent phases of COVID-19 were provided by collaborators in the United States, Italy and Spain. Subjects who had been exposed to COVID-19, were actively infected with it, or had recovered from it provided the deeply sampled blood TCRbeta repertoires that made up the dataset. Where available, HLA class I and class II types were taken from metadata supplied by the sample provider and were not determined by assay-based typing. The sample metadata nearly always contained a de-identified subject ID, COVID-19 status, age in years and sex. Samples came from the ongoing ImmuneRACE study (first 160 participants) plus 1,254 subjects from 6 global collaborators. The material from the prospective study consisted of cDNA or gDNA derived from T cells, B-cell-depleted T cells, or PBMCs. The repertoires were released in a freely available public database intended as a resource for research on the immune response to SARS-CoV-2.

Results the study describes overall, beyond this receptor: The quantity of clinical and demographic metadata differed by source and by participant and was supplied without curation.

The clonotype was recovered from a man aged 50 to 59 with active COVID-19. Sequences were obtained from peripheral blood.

The CDR3 is CASSIRTNEKLFF. The sequence in DNA is TGTGCCAGTAGTATTAGAACTAATGAAAAACTGTTTTTT. Rearrangement joined TRBV19 to TRBJ1-4; too little of a D gene remains to name it. Relative to germline, V is 3 bases shorter and J is 1 base shorter, with 3 bases between their ends. Its CDR3 holds 13 amino acids, cysteine through phenylalanine. Only CDR3 DNA remains: 39 bases, in frame from the first base. As encoded in the germline V gene (reference sequence), CDR1 is LNHDA while CDR2 is SQIVND.